The clone carrying this T cell receptor (beta chain) occurred many times. The antigen is unknown. Quantitative molecular-barcoded 5'-RACE generated the TCR beta libraries. One entry per CDR3 protein results from TCRdb running MiXCR on the 5' RACE reads. Of about 700,000 distinct CDR3 sequences in the sample, around 20% are singletons; the top ten hold under 20%. This entry comes from a study of CD8 T cells in ankylosing spondylitis. Findings and limits, study-wide: Ankylosing spondylitis blood appeared to carry a characteristic TCR beta motif of roughly eight highly homologous variants. Significant enrichment of disease-linked clones was reported in matched ankylosing spondylitis synovial fluid.

The V gene lost 1 base and the J gene lost 1 base, with 5 bases spanning the gap. Looked up from germline, CDR1 is SEHNR and CDR2 is FQNEAQ (reference sequence). The CDR3 has 14 residues. Sequencing was carried out using blood, either unsorted or a sorted T cell fraction (not recorded which). V usage is TRBV7-9 and J usage is TRBJ2-4; D ambiguous. The origin of this receptor is a male donor with ankylosing spondylitis. The CDR3 DNA follows: TGTGCCAGCAGCTTAGGGGGTGCCAAAAACATTCAGTACTTC. Translated: CASSLGGAKNIQYF.